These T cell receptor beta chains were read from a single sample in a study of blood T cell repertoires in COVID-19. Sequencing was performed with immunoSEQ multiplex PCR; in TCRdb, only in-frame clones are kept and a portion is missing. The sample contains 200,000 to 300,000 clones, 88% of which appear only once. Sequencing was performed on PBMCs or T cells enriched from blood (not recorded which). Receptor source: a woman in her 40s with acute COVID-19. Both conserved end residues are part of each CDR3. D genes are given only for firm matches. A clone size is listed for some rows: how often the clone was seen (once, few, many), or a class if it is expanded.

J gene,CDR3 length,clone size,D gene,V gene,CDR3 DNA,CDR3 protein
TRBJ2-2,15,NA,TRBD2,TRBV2,TGTGCCACCGCTCGACTAGCGGGGAACACCGGGGAGCTGTTTTTT,CATARLAGNTGELFF
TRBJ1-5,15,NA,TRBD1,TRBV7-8,TGTGCCAGCAGCTTTGACAGGGGTAGCAATCAGCCCCAGCATTTT,CASSFDRGSNQPQHF
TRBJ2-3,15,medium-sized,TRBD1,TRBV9,TGTGCCAGCAGCGTAGAGGGGGCGAACGGGGATACGCAGTATTTT,CASSVEGANGDTQYF
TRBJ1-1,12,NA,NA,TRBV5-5,TGTGCCAGCCGTTCGGGGAACACTGAAGCTTTCTTT,CASRSGNTEAFF
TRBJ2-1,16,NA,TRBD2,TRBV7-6,TGTGCCAGCAGCCCCTCGGGACTAGCGGGAGGGAGTGAGCAGTTCTTC,CASSPSGLAGGSEQFF
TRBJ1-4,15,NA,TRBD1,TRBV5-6,TGTGCCAGCAGATCCGCCGGGACAGGGGCCCAAAAACTGTTTTTT,CASRSAGTGAQKLFF
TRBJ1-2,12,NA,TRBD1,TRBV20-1,TGCAGTGCTAGTACGAGGGGGCGTGGCTACACCTTC,CSASTRGRGYTF
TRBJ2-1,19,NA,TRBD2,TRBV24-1,TGTGCCACCAGTTCCTACCCGGGACTAGCGGGATCCGGGGGGAATGAGCAGTTCTTC,CATSSYPGLAGSGGNEQFF
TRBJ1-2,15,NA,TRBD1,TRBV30,TGTGCCTGGAGTGTACGAACAGGGGGTAACTATGGCTACACCTTC,CAWSVRTGGNYGYTF
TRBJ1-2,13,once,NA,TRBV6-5,TGTGCCAGCAGGGTCCCGGGTTCCTATGGCTACACCTTC,CASRVPGSYGYTF
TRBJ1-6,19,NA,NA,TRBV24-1,TGTGCCACCAGTGAATTAATTGTGCGGGGGCGATCCTATAATTCACCCCTCCACTTT,CATSELIVRGRSYNSPLHF
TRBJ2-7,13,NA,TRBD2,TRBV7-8,TGTGCCAGCAGACCCGGGGGGGCCTCCGAGCAGTACTTC,CASRPGGASEQYF
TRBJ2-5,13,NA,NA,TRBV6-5,TGTGCCAGCGGCACGCGACTACCCGAGACCCAGTACTTC,CASGTRLPETQYF
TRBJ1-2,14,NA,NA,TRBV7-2,TGTGCCAGCAGCTTAGGCGGGCTTAACTATGGCTACACCTTC,CASSLGGLNYGYTF
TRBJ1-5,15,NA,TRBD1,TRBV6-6,TGTGCCAGCAGTCCCGGGACAGGGGGCTTTCAGCCCCAGCATTTT,CASSPGTGGFQPQHF
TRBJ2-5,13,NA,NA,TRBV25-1,TGTGCCAGCACCTTCGGTCTCGGGGGGACCCAGTACTTC,CASTFGLGGTQYF
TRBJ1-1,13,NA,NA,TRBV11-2,TGTGCCAGCAGCGGGCATTTGAACACTGAAGCTTTCTTT,CASSGHLNTEAFF
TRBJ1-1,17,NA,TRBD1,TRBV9,TGTGCCAGCAGCGTAGGGGACAGGGAATCGATGAACACTGAAGCTTTCTTT,CASSVGDRESMNTEAFF
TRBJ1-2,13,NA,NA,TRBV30,TGTGCCTGGACTTTAGACAGGTCGTATGGCTACACCTTC,CAWTLDRSYGYTF
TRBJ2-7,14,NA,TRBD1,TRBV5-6,TGTGCCAGCAGCTTGGGACAGGGGAACTACGAGCAGTACTTC,CASSLGQGNYEQYF
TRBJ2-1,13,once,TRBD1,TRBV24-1,TGTGCCACCAGTGGTACAGGGACAGTAGGGCAGTTCTTC,CATSGTGTVGQFF
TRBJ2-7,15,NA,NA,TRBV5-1,TGCGCCAGCAGCTTGGATCAGGGTCCCTCCTACGAGCAGTACTTC,CASSLDQGPSYEQYF
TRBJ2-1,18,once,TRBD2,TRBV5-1,TGCCCCAGCAGCTTCGGGGGACTAGCGGGGGGTCCCTACAATGAGCAGTTCTTC,CPSSFGGLAGGPYNEQFF
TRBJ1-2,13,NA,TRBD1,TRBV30,TGTGCCTGGGGGACAGGGGCCCCACGTGGCTACACCTTC,CAWGTGAPRGYTF
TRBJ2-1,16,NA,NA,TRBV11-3,TGTGCCAGCAGCTTGGCACTTTCTAGCTCCTACAATGAGCAGTTCTTC,CASSLALSSSYNEQFF
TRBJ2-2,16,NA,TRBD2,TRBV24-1,TGTGCCACCAGTGCTGGCGGACTAGCGGGATCCGGGGAGCTGTTTTTT,CATSAGGLAGSGELFF
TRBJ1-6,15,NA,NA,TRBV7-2,TGTGCCAGCAGAGGCCCGACAGTCTATAATTCACCCCTCCACTTT,CASRGPTVYNSPLHF
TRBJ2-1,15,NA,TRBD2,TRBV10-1,TGCGCCAGCAGTGCCGGACTAGCGGGAGGGCATGAGCAGTTCTTC,CASSAGLAGGHEQFF
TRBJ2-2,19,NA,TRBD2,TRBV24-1,TGTGCCACCAGTGACCAGGGACTAGCGGGAGGGCCCGACACCGGGGAGCTGTTTTTT,CATSDQGLAGGPDTGELFF
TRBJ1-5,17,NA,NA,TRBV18,TGTGCCAGCTCACCGACGTTACGCGGGGGTGGGAATCAGCCCCAGCATTTT,CASSPTLRGGGNQPQHF
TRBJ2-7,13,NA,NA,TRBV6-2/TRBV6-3,TGTGCCAGCAGTTACGTCGGGGGGCGAGAGCAGTACTTC,CASSYVGGREQYF
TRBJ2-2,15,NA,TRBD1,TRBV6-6,TGTGCCAGCAGACGCCTCGGACAGGGTGCCGGGGAGCTGTTTTTT,CASRRLGQGAGELFF
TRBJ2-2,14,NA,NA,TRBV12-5,TGTGCTAGTGGTTTCGGCGGGACGGACAAGGAGCTGTTTTTT,CASGFGGTDKELFF
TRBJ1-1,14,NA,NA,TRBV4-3,TGCGCCAGCAGCCAAGGGGGGGGTTGGCCTGAAGCTTTCTTT,CASSQGGGWPEAFF
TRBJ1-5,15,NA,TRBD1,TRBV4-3,TGCGCCAGCAGCCAGGGACAGCGACGCAATCAGCCCCAGCATTTT,CASSQGQRRNQPQHF
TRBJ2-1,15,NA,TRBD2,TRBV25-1,TGTGCCAGCAGTGAGCGGGAGAGCTCCTACAATGAGCAGTTCTTC,CASSERESSYNEQFF
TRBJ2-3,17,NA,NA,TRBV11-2,TGTGCCAGCAGCTTTGGGGTCTCAGGGTGGGGCACAGATACGCAGTATTTT,CASSFGVSGWGTDTQYF
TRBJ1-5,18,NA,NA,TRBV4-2,TGTGCCAGCAGCCAAATTCCGCTGGGAGACACAAGCAATCAGCCCCAGCATTTT,CASSQIPLGDTSNQPQHF
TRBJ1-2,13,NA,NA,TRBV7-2,TGTGCCAGCAGCCCCCAGTCAGGGGATGGCTACACCTTC,CASSPQSGDGYTF
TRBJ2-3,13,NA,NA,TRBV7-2,TGTGCCAGCACCCCACCGGAGGGATTTACGCAGTATTTT,CASTPPEGFTQYF
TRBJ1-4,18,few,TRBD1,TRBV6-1,TGTGCCAGCAGTGAAGCGCCGACAGGGGGCATAAGTAATGAAAAACTGTTTTTT,CASSEAPTGGISNEKLFF
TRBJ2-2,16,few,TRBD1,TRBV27,TGTGCCAGCAGTTTTGGGGACAGGCGGAGTACCGGGGAGCTGTTTTTT,CASSFGDRRSTGELFF
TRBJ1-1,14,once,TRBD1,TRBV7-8,TGTGCCAGCAGCTTAAGGGGGCAGGGGCGTCGAGCTTTCTTT,CASSLRGQGRRAFF
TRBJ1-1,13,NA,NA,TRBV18,TGTGCCAGCTCACCGTTAGGCAGCGAGGGCGCTTTCTTT,CASSPLGSEGAFF
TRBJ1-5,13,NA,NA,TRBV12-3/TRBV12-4,TGTGCCAGCAGTTTTATAGGAGGCCAGCCCCAGCATTTT,CASSFIGGQPQHF
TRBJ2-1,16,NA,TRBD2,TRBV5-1,TGCGCCAGCAGCATCGTAGCGGGAGGGAATAAGGGGGAGCAGTTCTTC,CASSIVAGGNKGEQFF
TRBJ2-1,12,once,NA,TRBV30,TGTGCCTGGAGCCGGGACTCCAATGAGCAGTTCTTC,CAWSRDSNEQFF
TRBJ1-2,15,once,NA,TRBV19,TGTGCCAGTATTATTCGGCGGGGGGCGCTTTATGGCTACACCTTC,CASIIRRGALYGYTF
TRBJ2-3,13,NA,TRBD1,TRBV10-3,TGTGCCATCAAGCAGGGGGTGGCAGATACGCAGTATTTT,CAIKQGVADTQYF